What follows are 24 T cell receptor beta chains derived from one specimen sequenced in a study of regulatory dendritic cells for organ transplantation (dated by TCRdb to about 2017). Library creation used the immunoSEQ multiplex PCR assay. In its TCRdb copy, this immuneACCESS table keeps in-frame sequences only and misses some clones. Where compared with another copy, unresolved V genes explain less than half of these, and the others have no known cause. The sample table holds approximately 18,000 clones, of which roughly four fifths were seen once. About 3% of the sample comes from the top ten. For these receptors, no antigen is known. Sorted T cell subsets were CFSE-labeled and co-cultured for roughly five days with allogeneic regulatory or mature dendritic cells at a 1:10 DC:T ratio. The sample taken for sequencing was memory CD4+ T cells from blood cultured with regulatory dendritic cells. Per the publication, the cell subset or site label means: CD45RO+ memory T cells. These receptors were obtained from a human donor in good health.

This clone was observed a single time. The chain uses TRBV27 and TRBJ2-3, with no clear D. CDR1 is MNHEY and CDR2 is SMNVEV in the germline V gene (reference sequence). The CDR3 has 14 amino acids. The V gene lost 5 bases and the J gene lost 6 bases, with 15 bases spanning the gap. The CDR3: CASSPNRDWDTQYF. Here the CDR3 DNA reads TGTGCCAGCAGTCCAAACAGAGATTGGGATACGCAGTATTTT.

This rearrangement joins TRBV23-1 to TRBJ2-3; no clear D gene. TRBV23-1 is an open reading frame whose function is uncertain. This CDR3 region has 17 residues. V was pared by 4 bases and J by 1 base, with 18 bases between. In DNA form, the CDR3 reads TGCGCCAGCAGTCCCCTCCCAACGGTCGTCGGCACAGATACGCAGTATTTT. Translating gives CASSPLPTVVGTDTQYF.

CDR3 nucleotides: TGTGCCAGCAGTTTTGGGGTGGTGGGAGCTTTCTTT. Amino acids: CASSFGVVGAFF. This chain connects TRBV28 to TRBJ1-1; D is undetermined. The germline V and J ends were trimmed by 3 bases and 10 bases, with 12 bases remaining between them. The CDR3 runs 12 residues. The V gene's germline CDR1 is MDHEN and CDR2 SYDVKM.

This sequence joins TRBV7-2 and TRBJ2-5, with D possibly TRBD1 on 5 matching bases. The CDR3 runs 15 residues. The V gene lost 1 base and the J gene lost 2 bases, with 11 bases spanning the gap. CDR1 SGHTA and CDR2 FQGNSA come from the germline V gene. The CDR3 sequence is CASSLGQQLQETQYF. The CDR3 DNA follows: TGTGCCAGCAGCTTAGGACAGCAGCTACAAGAGACCCAGTACTTC.

This sequence joins TRBV7-2 and TRBJ2-7; possible D gene TRBD1, 6 bases. From germline, CDR1 is SGHTA and CDR2 FQGNSA. This CDR3 comprises 14 residues. Trimming took off 4 bases at V and 1 base at J, with 11 bases between the two ends. CDR3 amino acids: CASSSQGSSYEQYF. The CDR3 DNA reads as TGTGCCAGCAGCTCACAGGGTTCATCCTACGAGCAGTACTTC.

The chain links TRBV18 to TRBJ2-7, with a tentative D call TRBD1 (5 bases). The V gene lost 3 bases and the J gene lost 5 bases, with 14 bases spanning the gap. Germline lookup yields CDR1 KGHSH and CDR2 LQKENI. The CDR3 runs 14 residues. The CDR3 DNA reads TGTGCCAGCTCACCCAGGACACCAAGCGACGAGCAGTACTTC. As protein: CASSPRTPSDEQYF. The variable domain in full, with the rest retrieved from reference TRBV18 and TRBJ2-7, is NAGVMQNPRHLVRRRGQEARLRCSPMKGHSHVYWYRQLPEEGLKFMVYLQKENIIDESGMPKERFSAEFPKEGPSILRIQQVVRGDSAAYFCASSPRTPSDEQYFGPGTRLTVT.

This rearrangement joins TRBV15 to TRBJ2-1; 14 bases line up with TRBD2. Per germline, CDR1 LNHNV and CDR2 YYDKDF (reference sequence). The ends lost 5 bases at V and 1 base at J; junction bases unmatched: 4. CDR3 length: 17 amino acids. Written as DNA, the CDR3 is TGTGCCACCAGCTCCCGACTAGCGGGAGGGTCCTACAATGAGCAGTTCTTC. It is translated as CATSSRLAGGSYNEQFF.

The V and J genes are TRBV4-1 and TRBJ2-5; 9 bases map to TRBD2. Germline assignment: CDR1 MGHRA and CDR2 YSYEKL. Trimming cost V 0 bases and J 3 bases; bases outside gene matches: 8. The CDR3 is 17 residues long. CDR3 sequence (DNA): TGCGCCAGCAGCCAAGATGGGCTAGCGGGAATAAAAGAGACCCAGTACTTC. Translation: CASSQDGLAGIKETQYF.

The chain couples TRBV9 to TRBJ2-5, with TRBD2 matching 10 bases. The CDR3 extends over 20 amino acids. Germline CDR1 SGDLS, CDR2 YYNGEE. J lost 0 bases, V lost 0 bases, and 14 bases had no gene match. The DNA for the CDR3 is TGTGCCAGCAGCGTAGCCCCGGTTTTAGCGGGGGGTTCGTACCAAGAGACCCAGTACTTC. It yields the protein CASSVAPVLAGGSYQETQYF.

The V and J genes are TRBV9 and TRBJ2-2; D is unclear. The CDR3 length is 14 residues. Germline CDR1 reads SGDLS; CDR2 reads YYNGEE. V lost 0 bases and J 6 bases, leaving 9 bases between the germline ends. In DNA, the CDR3 is TGTGCCAGCAGCGTAGTGCAGGTCCCCGGGGAGCTGTTTTTT. This gives the protein CASSVVQVPGELFF.

V and J are TRBV7-2 and TRBJ2-7; D is unresolved. Trimming took off 5 bases at V and 0 bases at J, with 11 bases between the two ends. CDR3 length equals 14 residues. Germline V lookup: CDR1 SGHTA, CDR2 FQGNSA. The CDR3 reads CASSGGPISYEQYF. The DNA for the CDR3 is TGTGCCAGCAGCGGCGGCCCAATCTCCTACGAGCAGTACTTC.

The chain links TRBV9 to TRBJ2-3; 10 nucleotides match TRBD2. V dropped 4 bases and J dropped 6; count of bases not matched to a gene: 8. The germline V gene encodes CDR1 SGDLS and CDR2 YYNGEE. The length of the CDR3 is 15 residues. This CDR3 is CASSKTSGALDTQYF. CDR3 DNA sequence: TGTGCCAGCAGCAAAACTAGCGGGGCGCTGGATACGCAGTATTTT.

V gene TRBV11-3 combines with J gene TRBJ2-2; possible D gene TRBD2, 6 bases. This CDR3 contains 18 residues. Germline CDR1 and CDR2: SGHNT and YENEEA. The V end lost 1 base, the J end lost 0 bases, and 15 bases lay between the germline ends. DNA for the CDR3: TGTGCCAGCAGCTTAGGGCCATTCAGCGGGTCGAACACCGGGGAGCTGTTTTTT. It encodes CASSLGPFSGSNTGELFF.

J is TRBJ2-3 and V is TRBV6-6, with D unresolved. CDR1 and CDR2 (germline): MNHNY, SVGAGI (reference sequence). The CDR3 sequence is 12 residues long. V was clipped by 6 bases and J by 1 base, with 5 bases between them. The CDR3 loop reads CASRDGTDTQYF. CDR3 coding DNA: TGTGCCAGCAGGGACGGCACAGATACGCAGTATTTT.

Regarding this clone: Other DNA sequences within the sample encode an identical CDR3. V gene TRBV27 combines with J gene TRBJ2-1; a possible D gene is TRBD2 (6 bases). The CDR3 has 13 amino acids. The V and J ends lost 2 bases and 7 bases respectively, with 9 bases between them. Germline-derived CDR1 and CDR2 are MNHEY and SMNVEV (reference sequence). CDR3 sequence (DNA): TGTGCCAGCAGTTTAGCTGGGGGGAATGAGCAGTTCTTC. Translated: CASSLAGGNEQFF.

The rearrangement links TRBV2 to TRBJ2-7, with D possibly TRBD2 on 5 matching bases. V was shortened by 6 bases and J by 2 bases, with 14 bases between the two germline ends. The CDR3 has 14 amino acids. CDR1 is SNHLY, CDR2 FYNNEI, per germline. In nucleotides, the CDR3 is TGTGCCAGCAGACGGGATCCTGGACCCTACGAGCAGTACTTC. Amino acid sequence: CASRRDPGPYEQYF.

This clone was counted only a few times. The J gene is TRBJ1-2, the V gene TRBV18; no clear D. The germline V and J ends were trimmed by 4 bases and 2 bases, with 2 bases remaining between them. Germline values: CDR1 KGHSH, CDR2 LQKENI. The CDR3 extends over 11 amino acids. As DNA, the CDR3 is TGTGCCAGCTCACAGAACTATGGCTACACCTTC. This gives the protein CASSQNYGYTF.

V is TRBV5-1 and J is TRBJ2-7, with a possible D match to TRBD1 (6 bases). This CDR3 spans 15 amino acids. Deletions cut 0 bases from V and 3 bases from J, with 13 bases between. Germline values: CDR1 SGHRS, CDR2 YFSETQ. CDR3 region: CASSLEAGANYEQYF. DNA of the CDR3: TGCGCCAGCAGCTTGGAGGCAGGGGCCAACTACGAGCAGTACTTC. The full variable domain, its missing parts supplied by reference TRBV5-1 and TRBJ2-7, is KAGVTQTPRYLIKTRGQQVTLSCSPISGHRSVSWYQQTPGQGLQFLFEYFSETQRNKGNFPGRFSGRQFSNSRSEMNVSTLELGDSALYLCASSLEAGANYEQYFGPGTRLTVT.

The chain links TRBV7-3 to TRBJ2-5; D not certain. The V end lost 2 bases, the J end lost 2 bases, and 9 bases lay between the germline ends. The CDR3 spans 14 residues. Germline CDR1 SGHTA, CDR2 FQGTGA. The CDR3 bases are TGTGCCAGCAGCTTAGGGTCTACACAAGAGACCCAGTACTTC. It yields the protein CASSLGSTQETQYF.

The rearrangement links TRBV19 to TRBJ1-1, with 7 nucleotides matching TRBD1. CDR3 length: 14 residues. In germline, CDR1 is LNHDA, CDR2 SQIVND (reference sequence). The trim removed 3 bases at V and 2 bases at J, leaving 3 bases unmatched. The CDR3 region is CASSIHRGNTEAFF. The CDR3 nucleotides read TGTGCCAGTAGTATCCACAGGGGTAACACTGAAGCTTTCTTT.

V is TRBV6-4 and J is TRBJ2-3; D might be TRBD2 (6 bases). Trimming left V 7 bases short and J 2 bases short, with 16 bases between. Looked up from germline, CDR1 is MRHNA and CDR2 is SNTAGT. The CDR3 has 15 amino acids. Here the CDR3 reads CASKPGSGDTDTQYF. DNA of the CDR3: TGTGCCAGCAAGCCCGGGAGTGGAGACACAGATACGCAGTATTTT.

This clone was seen more than once but under ten times. The V call is TRBV2, the J call TRBJ2-2, with a possible D match to TRBD1 (7 bases). Germline V gene lookup returns CDR1 SNHLY and CDR2 FYNNEI. The CDR3 has 15 amino acids. V dropped 7 bases and J dropped 8 bases, with 20 bases sitting between them. The CDR3 reads CASKEQGDSQGELFF. The DNA of the CDR3 is TGTGCCAGCAAGGAGCAGGGGGACTCCCAGGGGGAGCTGTTTTTT.

This rearrangement joins TRBV2 to TRBJ1-4, with TRBD1 as a possible D gene (5 bases). Trimming shortened V by 6 bases and J by 11 bases, and 16 bases separated the two germline ends. Germline V lookup: CDR1 SNHLY, CDR2 FYNNEI. The CDR3 loop spans 13 amino acids. This chain's CDR3 is CASSPSPEGKLFF. The CDR3 bases are TGTGCCAGCAGCCCCTCACCGGAGGGGAAACTGTTTTTT.

This clone has a handful of counts. The genes are TRBV19 and TRBJ1-3; 7 nucleotides align to TRBD1. The length of the CDR3 is 16 residues. V lost 6 bases to trimming and J lost 2 bases; unmatched junction nucleotides: 10. Germline V gene data show CDR1 as LNHDA and CDR2 as SQIVND (reference sequence). For the CDR3, the DNA is TGTGCCAGTAGGATGACAGGACAGGCGGCTGGAAACACCATATATTTT. It encodes CASRMTGQAAGNTIYF.